This T cell receptor (beta chain) was recorded in a study of blood T cell repertoires in COVID-19. For the study at large: Sources were T cells, B-cell-depleted T cells, or PBMCs; the material itself was cDNA or gDNA.

Study processing details: The assay estimated nucleated cells by amplifying reference gene primers. Profiling relied on immunoSEQ multiplex PCR, and the TCRdb table lists in-frame clones only, not all of them. V and J calls and clone size are given by that table; D and trimming were obtained from the DNA. The sample records about 370,000 clones, approximately 90% being singletons. Per the germline V gene, CDR1 is LGHNA and CDR2 is YSLEER. CDR3 length: 15 residues. V was pared by 0 bases and J by 4 bases, with 12 bases between. Recruitment covered 25 or so US areas and drew participants whose ages spanned roughly 18 to 90 years.

The sequenced sample consisted of PBMCs or T cells enriched from blood (not recorded which). The chain uses TRBV4-3 and TRBJ1-1; D is ambiguous. This receptor was obtained from a woman aged 40-49 years who had been exposed to COVID-19. Here the CDR3 DNA reads TGCGCCAGCAGCCAAGACCCAGTCTCGTCCACTGAAGCTTTCTTT. It is translated as CASSQDPVSSTEAFF.